This T cell receptor (beta chain) was observed in a study of T cells in Graves' hyperthyroidism and ophthalmopathy. The study's findings and limits: Ophthalmopathy onset followed model prediction by a median approximately 7 months. Classification by a 13 V-J model distinguished ophthalmopathy from stable hyperthyroidism. The majority of expanded thyroid clonotypes above 0.001 also appeared in blood.

The V gene's germline CDR1 is SGHTA and CDR2 FQGNSA. V was trimmed by 5 bases and J by 0 bases, leaving 16 bases between them. The CDR3 is made up of 16 amino acids. For this clonotype: Its antigen is unidentified.

TCR beta CDR3 region amplification was performed from RNA transcripts. The primer set for the first-round RT-PCR of the TCR CDR3 was HTBI. From the multiplex PCR reads, TCRdb called clonotypes with MiXCR, one entry per CDR3 protein. This table has about 570,000 distinct CDR3 sequences, about 45% appearing once. Patients with uncontrolled infections, other autoimmune diseases, pregnancy or lactation were excluded. Sequencing was carried out using peripheral blood or thyroid tissue (not recorded which). This TCR was recovered from an adult woman with Graves' disease, either hyperthyroidism or ophthalmopathy (not recorded which). The chain couples TRBV7-2 to TRBJ1-2; D gene unclear. CDR3 region: CASSPRVSAANYGYTF. CDR3 DNA: TGTGCCAGCAGCCCAAGAGTCAGCGCAGCTAACTATGGCTACACCTTC.